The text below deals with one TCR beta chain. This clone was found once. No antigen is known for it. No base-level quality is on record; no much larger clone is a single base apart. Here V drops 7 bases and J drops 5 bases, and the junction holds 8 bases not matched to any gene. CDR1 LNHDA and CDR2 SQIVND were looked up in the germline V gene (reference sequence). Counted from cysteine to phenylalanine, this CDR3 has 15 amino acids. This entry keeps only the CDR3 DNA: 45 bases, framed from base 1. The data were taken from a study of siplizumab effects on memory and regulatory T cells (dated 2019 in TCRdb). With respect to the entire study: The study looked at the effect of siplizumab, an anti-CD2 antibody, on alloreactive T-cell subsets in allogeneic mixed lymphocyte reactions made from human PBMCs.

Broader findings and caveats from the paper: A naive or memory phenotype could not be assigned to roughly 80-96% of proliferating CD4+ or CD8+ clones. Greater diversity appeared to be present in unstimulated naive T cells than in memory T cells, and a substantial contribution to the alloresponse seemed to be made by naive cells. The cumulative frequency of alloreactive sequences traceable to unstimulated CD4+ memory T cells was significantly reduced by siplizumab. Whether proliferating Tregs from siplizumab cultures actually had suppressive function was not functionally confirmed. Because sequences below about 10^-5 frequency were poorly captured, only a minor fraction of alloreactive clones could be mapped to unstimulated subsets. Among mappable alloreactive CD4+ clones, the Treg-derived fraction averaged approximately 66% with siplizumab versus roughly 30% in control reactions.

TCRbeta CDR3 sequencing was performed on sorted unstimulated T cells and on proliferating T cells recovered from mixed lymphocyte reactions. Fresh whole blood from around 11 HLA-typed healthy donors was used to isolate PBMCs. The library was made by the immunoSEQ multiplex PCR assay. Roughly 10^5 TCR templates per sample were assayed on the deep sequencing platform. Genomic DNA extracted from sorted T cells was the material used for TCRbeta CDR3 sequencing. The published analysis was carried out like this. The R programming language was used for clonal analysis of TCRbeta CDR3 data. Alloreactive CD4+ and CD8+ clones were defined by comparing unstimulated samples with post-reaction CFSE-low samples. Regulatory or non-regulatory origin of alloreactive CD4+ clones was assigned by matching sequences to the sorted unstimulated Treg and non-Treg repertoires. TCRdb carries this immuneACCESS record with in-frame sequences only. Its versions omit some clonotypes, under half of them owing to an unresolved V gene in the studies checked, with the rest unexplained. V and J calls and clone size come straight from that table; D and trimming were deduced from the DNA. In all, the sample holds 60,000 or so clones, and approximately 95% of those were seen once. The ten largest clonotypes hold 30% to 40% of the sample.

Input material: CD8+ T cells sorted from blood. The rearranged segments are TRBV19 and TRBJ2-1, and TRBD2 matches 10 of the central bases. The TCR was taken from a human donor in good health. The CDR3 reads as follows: CASTPSGSFDNEQFF. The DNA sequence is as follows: TGTGCCAGTACCCCTAGCGGGAGTTTTGACAATGAGCAGTTCTTC.